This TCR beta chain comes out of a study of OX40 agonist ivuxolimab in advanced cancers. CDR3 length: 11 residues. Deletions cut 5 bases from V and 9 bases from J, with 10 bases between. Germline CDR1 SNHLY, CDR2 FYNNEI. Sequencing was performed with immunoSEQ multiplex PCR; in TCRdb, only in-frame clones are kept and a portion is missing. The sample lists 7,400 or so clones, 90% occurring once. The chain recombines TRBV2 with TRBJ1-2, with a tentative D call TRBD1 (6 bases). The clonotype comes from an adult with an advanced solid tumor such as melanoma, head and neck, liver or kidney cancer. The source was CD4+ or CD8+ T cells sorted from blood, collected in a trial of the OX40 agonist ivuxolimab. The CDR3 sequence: CASSRGRRYTF. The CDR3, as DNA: TGTGCCAGCAGTAGGGGGAGGCGCTACACCTTC.